Listed below are T cell receptor beta chains from one sample, sequenced in a study of blood T cells in healthy people across ages. MiXCR was run by TCRdb on the 5' RACE reads, yielding one entry per CDR3 protein. The table lists roughly 800,000 distinct CDR3 sequences, around a quarter of them singletons. A further study also used this sample, focusing on T cells of mothers and their children.

The material sequenced was blood. These TCRs come from a boy between 10 and 17 years old in good health. Each CDR3 is given with its conserved first and last residue. A D gene is named only where the DNA matches it firmly. Expanded clones get a size class; other rows say once, few or many, or leave the size out.

>.|TRBJ1-2|TRBV2|.
TGTGCCAGCAGTGAATTAAGCGGTGGCTACACCTTC
CASSELSGGYTF
>many|TRBJ2-7|TRBV28|TRBD2
TGTGCCAGCAGTGCGGGGACTAGCGGCTACGAGCAGTACTTC
CASSAGTSGYEQYF
>.|TRBJ2-5|TRBV5-6|.
TGTGCCAGCAGCTTGGGGGCAGGGGGGCGCGTTGTGGAGACCCAGTACTTC
CASSLGAGGRVVETQYF
>.|TRBJ1-1|TRBV4-3|.
TGCGCCAGCAGCCAAGACGTGAGCGCGGGCACTGAAGCTTTCTTT
CASSQDVSAGTEAFF
>.|TRBJ2-7|TRBV5-1|.
TGCGCCAGCAGCCAGTTGACGGGCGAGCAGTACTTC
CASSQLTGEQYF
>few|TRBJ2-7|TRBV6-2/TRBV6-3|TRBD1
TGTGCCAGCAGTTATCGGACAGGGGCGACTTACGAGCAGTACTTC
CASSYRTGATYEQYF
>.|TRBJ1-5|TRBV12-3/TRBV12-4|.
TGTGCCAGCAGTTTTCTGGACAGCTTGCAGCCCCAGCATTTT
CASSFLDSLQPQHF
>.|TRBJ2-3|TRBV7-2|TRBD2
TGTGCCAGCAGCTTAGAGGGGTACAGCGGGGGGCCTCAGGCGCAGTATTTT
CASSLEGYSGGPQAQYF
>.|TRBJ2-1|TRBV5-1|TRBD2
TGCGCCAGCAGCTTGGGATCAGCGGGAGGAGGTGGTGAGCAGTTCTTC
CASSLGSAGGGGEQFF
>.|TRBJ2-1|TRBV20-1|.
TGCAGTGCTAAGGGGAATGAGCAGTTCTTC
CSAKGNEQFF
>few|TRBJ1-6|TRBV3-1|.
TGTGCCAGCAGCCAAGGGGTGGGGAATTCACCCCTCCACTTT
CASSQGVGNSPLHF
>.|TRBJ1-4|TRBV6-5|.
TGTGCCAGTCGCTACTCTACAGGGTTTAATGAAAAACTGTTTTTT
CASRYSTGFNEKLFF
>few|TRBJ2-7|TRBV18|TRBD1
TGTGCCAGCCCATCGTGGACAGGGGTCCTATCCTACGAGCAGTACTTC
CASPSWTGVLSYEQYF
>few|TRBJ2-7|TRBV10-3|.
TGTGCCATCAGTGAGTCGGACACCACCTACGAGCAGTACTTC
CAISESDTTYEQYF
>few|TRBJ2-5|TRBV30|TRBD2
TGTGCCTGGAGTCCGGGACTAGCGGGGGGAGAGACCCAGTACTTC
CAWSPGLAGGETQYF
>few|TRBJ1-4|TRBV5-1|TRBD1
TGCGCCAGCAGCCCAGTCCCGGGACAGGGTGGAGGTGAAAAACTGTTTTTT
CASSPVPGQGGGEKLFF
>.|TRBJ2-5|TRBV6-5|TRBD2
TGTGCCAGCAGTCGAGGACTAGGGGAAGAGACCCAGTACTTC
CASSRGLGEETQYF
>.|TRBJ2-5|TRBV29-1|.
TGCAGCGTTGAACGGGTGCTCAATCGAGAGACCCAGTACTTC
CSVERVLNRETQYF
>few|TRBJ2-7|TRBV29-1|.
TGCAGCGTGGAAGACCCCGGGAACCCCTACGAGCAGTACTTC
CSVEDPGNPYEQYF
>.|TRBJ2-7|TRBV28|.
TGTGCCAGCAGGCAAGACACTGCGTACGAGCAGTACTTC
CASRQDTAYEQYF
>.|TRBJ2-2|TRBV12-3/TRBV12-4|TRBD2
TGTGCCAGCGGGGTAGCGGGAGAAAACACCGGGGAGCTGTTTTTT
CASGVAGENTGELFF
>many|TRBJ1-4|TRBV30|.
TGTGCCTGGAGTTTGGGATTTAATGAAAAACTGTTTTTT
CAWSLGFNEKLFF
>.|TRBJ2-7|TRBV6-2/TRBV6-3|.
TGTGCCAGCAGTCCAGGAAATCCCTACGAGCAGTACTTC
CASSPGNPYEQYF
>.|TRBJ2-5|TRBV5-1|TRBD2
TGCGCCAGCAGCCCGGGTAGCGGGGAGGAAGAGACCCAGTACTTC
CASSPGSGEEETQYF
>.|TRBJ2-1|TRBV20-1|TRBD2
TGCAGTGCTAGGGGACTACTTTCCAATTACAATGAGCAGTTCTTC
CSARGLLSNYNEQFF
>few|TRBJ2-7|TRBV10-3|.
TGTGCCATCAGTTCGGAAGGGAACTACGAGCAGTACTTC
CAISSEGNYEQYF
>.|TRBJ2-7|TRBV28|TRBD2
TGTGCCACCCGTCCGGGACTGAGGACTAGCGGGAGCGACGAGCAGTACTTC
CATRPGLRTSGSDEQYF
>few|TRBJ2-5|TRBV11-2|TRBD2
TGTGCCAGCAGCTCCCAGAAGTGGACTAGCGAAAAAGAGACCCAGTACTTC
CASSSQKWTSEKETQYF
>.|TRBJ1-4|TRBV5-4|.
TGTGCCAGCAGTGCTCTCCCGGATGAAAAACTGTTTTTT
CASSALPDEKLFF
>few|TRBJ2-7|TRBV7-6|.
TGTGCCAGCAGCTTACAACAGGAATCCTACGAGCAGTACTTC
CASSLQQESYEQYF
>.|TRBJ2-7|TRBV6-2/TRBV6-3|.
TGTGCCAGCAGTTACTCTGCAGGGAACTACTACGAGCAGTACTTC
CASSYSAGNYYEQYF
>many|TRBJ1-1|TRBV7-2|.
TGTGCCAGCAGCTTTTCACATTCGAACACTGAAGCTTTCTTT
CASSFSHSNTEAFF
>.|TRBJ2-1|TRBV7-9|.
TGTGCCAGCAGCCCGGTCGTCGAGAATGAGCAGTTCTTC
CASSPVVENEQFF
>few|TRBJ2-7|TRBV15|.
TGTGCCACCAGCAGCTACCGGGTTGGATACGAGCGGTACTTC
CATSSYRVGYERYF
>few|TRBJ1-6|TRBV20-1|TRBD1
TGCAGTGCTAGGCCCGGGACAGGTACCTCACCCCTCCACTTT
CSARPGTGTSPLHF
>.|TRBJ1-2|TRBV6-4|.
TGTGCCAGCAGTGACTCGGGAGGAAATCAAGTCTATGGCTACACCTTC
CASSDSGGNQVYGYTF
>few|TRBJ2-7|TRBV6-2/TRBV6-3|.
TGTGCCAGCAGTTATAGAGGTGTCACCTACGAGCAGTACTTC
CASSYRGVTYEQYF
>few|TRBJ1-2|TRBV6-2/TRBV6-3|.
TGTGCCAGCAGCCCCGGCGGTACCAACTATGGCTACACCTTC
CASSPGGTNYGYTF
>.|TRBJ1-2|TRBV20-1|.
TGCAGTGCTAAACTTCGGGTTAACTATGGCTACACCTTC
CSAKLRVNYGYTF
>.|TRBJ2-7|TRBV5-1|.
TGCGCCAGCAGCCGGAGACAAGGGGAATCCTACGAGCAGTACTTC
CASSRRQGESYEQYF
>.|TRBJ2-7|TRBV2|.
TGTGCCAACGCGGAGGTGGGGGCGGGCGAGCAGTACTTC
CANAEVGAGEQYF
>.|TRBJ1-3|TRBV7-6|.
TGTGCCAGCAGCCAAACCGACAGCTCTGGAAACACCATATATTTT
CASSQTDSSGNTIYF